Listed below are T cell receptor beta chains from one sample, sequenced in a study of identical twins. MiXCR was run by TCRdb on the 5' RACE reads, yielding one entry per CDR3 protein. The table has 150,000 or so distinct CDR3 sequences, around 3.6% seen once. Material for sequencing was memory T cells sorted from blood. All receptors derive from a man younger than 30 in good health. Both conserved end residues are trimmed from each CDR3. The order of the fields is CDR3 protein, clone size, J gene, V gene. Rows give clone size only sometimes, using once, few, many, or a class for an expanded clone.

SAPGPGGVYEQY,few,TRBJ2-7,TRBV20-1
ASTLGGYQPQH,many,TRBJ1-5,TRBV10-2
ASSPATGGNSPLH,few,TRBJ1-6,TRBV18
SASPNMNTEAF,NA,TRBJ1-1,TRBV20-1
ASSLVSGSGEQY,NA,TRBJ2-7,TRBV5-5
ASKGRSTGPSTEAF,many,TRBJ1-1,TRBV27
ASSPLQTNTGELF,many,TRBJ2-2,TRBV5-1
SVWDRAGTEAF,few,TRBJ1-1,TRBV29-1
ASSDRTALGGYT,NA,TRBJ1-2,TRBV5-1
ASSLGQASIYEQY,few,TRBJ2-7,TRBV6-1
ASSLASLAAGDTQY,many,TRBJ2-3,TRBV5-1
ASSSGGTGGYGYT,many,TRBJ1-2,TRBV6-1
ASNLDGGPFNYGYT,many,TRBJ1-2,TRBV5-1
ASMSGGRETQY,many,TRBJ2-5,TRBV27
ASSGRATTGELF,many,TRBJ2-2,TRBV6-1
ASSGTRSQPQH,many,TRBJ1-5,TRBV12-3/TRBV12-4
SARGVRGVTDTQY,many,TRBJ2-3,TRBV20-1
ASSPEGPPAETQY,many,TRBJ2-5,TRBV5-1
ASSPEGAGELF,many,TRBJ2-2,TRBV5-1
ASSQPLAGSGGYT,many,TRBJ1-2,TRBV4-2
ASTGTGGTEAF,NA,TRBJ1-1,TRBV12-3/TRBV12-4
ASSERRENEQF,many,TRBJ2-1,TRBV5-1
ASSLGWRAEQF,many,TRBJ2-1,TRBV5-1
AISTSGTDTQY,many,TRBJ2-3,TRBV10-3
ATSGGYGGGRGNEQF,many,TRBJ2-1,TRBV24-1
ATSDERTPGELF,many,TRBJ2-2,TRBV24-1
ASSLGGPDEKLF,many,TRBJ1-4,TRBV5-1
ASSDGGQGRETQY,few,TRBJ2-5,TRBV2
ASSPRDPRTKNTEAF,many,TRBJ1-1,TRBV18
ASSSQGAVGRLAGAGTTDTQY,many,TRBJ2-3,TRBV6-2/TRBV6-3
ASSTTGQGATDTQY,many,TRBJ2-3,TRBV12-3/TRBV12-4
ASSFTSPEVEQY,many,TRBJ2-7,TRBV5-1
ASSLGRDRGGEKLF,many,TRBJ1-4,TRBV6-1
ASSRYHGSSGEQY,many,TRBJ2-7,TRBV12-3/TRBV12-4
ASRDDGDNSDTQY,many,TRBJ2-3,TRBV6-2/TRBV6-3
ASSQGTLHYGYT,many,TRBJ1-2,TRBV4-2
ASGRESNQPQH,NA,TRBJ1-5,TRBV18
ASRPPSSGGPGQTQY,NA,TRBJ2-3,TRBV19
ASSLTGAELLANYGYT,many,TRBJ1-2,TRBV5-5
ASSLHGKGSEQF,many,TRBJ2-1,TRBV7-2
ASSDSAAGTTDTQY,many,TRBJ2-3,TRBV6-4
ASSDGREDTDTQY,many,TRBJ2-3,TRBV6-4
ASSYEGVAGRYEQY,NA,TRBJ2-7,TRBV6-5
ASSYTSGRADTGELF,many,TRBJ2-2,TRBV6-2/TRBV6-3
ASSGRQGETQY,many,TRBJ2-5,TRBV13
ASSPGPLTTNEKLF,NA,TRBJ1-4,TRBV18
ASRGLLVETQY,many,TRBJ2-5,TRBV10-2
ASSQATSGSAEQY,NA,TRBJ2-7,TRBV3-1
ASSQDRLSYGYT,many,TRBJ1-2,TRBV14
ASSLVPRRYDGYT,many,TRBJ1-2,TRBV7-9
ASSLGDIDQPQH,NA,TRBJ1-5,TRBV5-1
SVGIRSGTEAF,many,TRBJ1-1,TRBV29-1
ASSEGRSYGYT,few,TRBJ1-2,TRBV25-1
ASSLGSQETQY,many,TRBJ2-5,TRBV11-1